The 4 T cell receptor beta chains reported below all come from one sample, sequenced in a study of blood T cell repertoires in COVID-19. TCRdb's copy holds only in-frame clones and misses some; the assay was immunoSEQ multiplex PCR. This table holds 75,000 to 90,000 clones, about four fifths found once. The sequencing sample was made of peripheral blood. These TCRs come from a middle-aged woman with active or convalescent COVID-19.

The rearrangement uses TRBV27 and TRBJ1-2; weak D call: TRBD1 (5 bases). CDR3 length equals 16 residues. Trimming took 6 bases from V and 2 from J, leaving 19 bases between them. CDR1 and CDR2 (germline): MNHEY, SMNVEV (reference sequence). CDR3 in amino acids: CASRGQGRVGNYGYTF. The CDR3 region has the DNA TGTGCCAGCAGGGGGCAGGGTAGAGTAGGGAACTATGGCTACACCTTC.

This clone appeared a single time. The gene calls are TRBV7-8 and TRBJ1-6; D is unclear. The germline V gene has CDR1 SGHVS and CDR2 FQNEAQ. This CDR3 has 13 residues. V lost 7 bases and J lost 11, with 15 bases in between. CDR3 bases: TGTGCCAGCAACCCACTATCTCAAGCACCCCTCCACTTT. Amino acid sequence: CASNPLSQAPLHF.

The CDR3 here is CASSDIQREREETQYF. The CDR3 region has the DNA TGTGCCAGCAGCGATATACAGCGGGAAAGGGAAGAGACCCAGTACTTC. The chain carries TRBV7-9 and TRBJ2-5; 7 positions agree with TRBD2. V was clipped by 5 bases and J by 3 bases; unmatched bases: 12. Germline V gives CDR1 SEHNR, CDR2 FQNEAQ (reference sequence). The CDR3 has 16 residues.

The V and J genes are TRBV6-2 or TRBV6-3 and TRBJ2-7, with D unclear. The V end was cut by 6 bases, the J end by 0 bases, with 6 bases between. The CDR3 runs to 12 residues. CDR1 is MNHEY, CDR2 SVGEGT, per germline. The CDR3 bases are TGTGCCAGCAGCACAGACTCCTACGAGCAGTACTTC. This sequence encodes CASSTDSYEQYF.